This T cell receptor beta chain was profiled in a study of blood T cells in healthy people across ages. As to this clonotype: The antigen remains undetermined.

PCR was performed a second time for about 6 to 12 cycles using a sample-barcoded 5' primer and a J-beta primer mix. Each cDNA molecule carried a tag from a template-switch adaptor that contained 12 random nucleotides. From the 5' RACE reads, TCRdb called clonotypes with MiXCR, one entry per CDR3 protein. This sample has hundreds of thousands of distinct CDR3 sequences, with about 42% found just once. Trimming pared 2 bases from V and 4 bases from J, leaving 13 bases between. The germline CDR1 and CDR2 sequences are SNHLY and FYNNEI. The CDR3 is 15 amino acids. Whole-study results and caveats: Roughly linear declines in TCR beta diversity per million T cells occurred with age.

Source material: blood. The sequence came from a man aged 55-75 years in good health. The rearrangement uses TRBV2 and TRBJ2-3; D tentatively reads TRBD1 or TRBD2 (6 bases each). CDR3: CASSEPGAIADTQYF. The CDR3 DNA is TGTGCCAGCAGTGAACCGGGGGCGATCGCAGATACGCAGTATTTT.